The sequence of this T cell receptor beta chain was determined in a study of T cells in Graves' hyperthyroidism and ophthalmopathy. Trimming shortened V by 5 bases and J by 0 bases, and 8 bases separated the two germline ends. This CDR3 is built from 14 residues. The germline V gene has CDR1 MNHEY and CDR2 SVGEGT. This clonotype has ten or more counts. It was RNA transcripts that yielded the amplified TCR beta CDR3 regions. TCR CDR3 underwent first-round RT-PCR with the HTBI primer set. TCRdb reprocessed the multiplex PCR reads with MiXCR, giving one entry per CDR3 protein. Counted here are around 360,000 distinct CDR3 sequences, approximately 14% occurring once; the ten biggest clones make up roughly 19%.

The sample consisted of blood. The clonotype comes from a woman aged 60-75 years with Graves' ophthalmopathy. The chain joins TRBV6-2 or TRBV6-3 to TRBJ1-5; the D gene is possibly TRBD1 (5 bases). The CDR3 spells CASSRDASNQPQHF. The DNA of the CDR3 is TGTGCCAGCAGTCGGGACGCTAGCAATCAGCCCCAGCATTTT.